The 32 T cell receptor beta chains below come from one sample, sequenced in a study of T cell repertoires in cytomegalovirus infection. Each CDR3 protein gets one entry after TCRdb re-called the reads with MiXCR. This sample has 510,000 or so distinct CDR3 sequences; roughly 29% occur once, and the top ten carry over 10%. Sequences were obtained from PBMCs. The receptors here all came from a human donor in good health (CMV status not recorded). Some clones in this sample may be carry-over from other donors' samples.

The chain recombines TRBV11-2 with TRBJ2-7; TRBD1 or TRBD2 may be the D gene (5 bases each). The germline V gene encodes CDR1 SGHAT and CDR2 FQNNGV. With 5 bases removed from V and 7 bases from J, the gap between germline ends came to 18 bases. This CDR3 comprises 14 residues. The CDR3 loop is CASSPPGTRGEQYF. The CDR3 DNA reads as TGTGCCAGCAGCCCCCCCGGGACGCGAGGTGAGCAGTACTTC.

The chain couples TRBV4-1 to TRBJ2-2; TRBD1 matches at 12 bases. CDR1 and CDR2 (germline): MGHRA, YSYEKL. V shed 4 bases and J 2 bases; nucleotides not matched to a gene: 5. The length of the CDR3 is 17 residues. This CDR3 reads CASSPGQGASNTGELFF. The CDR3 DNA is TGCGCCAGCAGCCCGGGACAGGGGGCATCTAACACCGGGGAGCTGTTTTTT.

This chain connects TRBV14 to TRBJ2-3; D uncertain. The germline V gene encodes CDR1 SGHDN and CDR2 FVKESK. V shed 1 base and J shed 5 bases, with 7 bases lying between them. The CDR3 spans 13 residues. CDR3 loop: CASSQVFGDTQYF. The CDR3 nucleotides read TGTGCCAGCAGCCAAGTGTTCGGAGATACGCAGTATTTT.

This rearrangement joins TRBV23-1 to TRBJ2-1; 7 positions match TRBD1. TRBV23-1 is recorded as an ORF, its role being uncertain. Trimming removed 8 bases from V and 5 bases from J; junction bases left unmatched: 12. The CDR3 runs 15 residues. CDR3 region: CASPERGQEDNEQFF. For the CDR3, the DNA is TGCGCCAGCCCCGAAAGGGGGCAGGAGGACAATGAGCAGTTCTTC.

This rearrangement joins TRBV29-1 to TRBJ2-1, with 11 bases identical to TRBD2. Germline V CDR1 and CDR2: SQVTM, ANQGSEA. The CDR3 loop spans 12 amino acids. The CDR3 DNA follows: TGCTCCGGGACTAGCGGTTACAATGAGCAGTTCTTC. Protein: CSGTSGYNEQFF.

This clonotype has at least ten counts. This rearrangement joins TRBV7-6 to TRBJ2-6; possibly TRBD2 for D (5 bases). The V end lost 1 base, the J end lost 0 bases, and 7 bases lay between the germline ends. Germline assignment: CDR1 SGHVS and CDR2 FNYEAQ. The CDR3 is made up of 16 amino acids. CDR3 amino acids: CASSLGRFSGANVLTF. The DNA for the CDR3 is TGTGCCAGCAGCTTAGGGAGGTTCTCTGGGGCCAACGTCCTGACTTTC.

There are many counts of this clonotype. This chain uses TRBV7-2 with TRBJ1-5; no firm D call. The ends were cut back, 5 bases at V and 7 bases at J, with 12 bases in the middle. Germline V gives CDR1 SGHTA, CDR2 FQGNSA. The CDR3 runs to 13 residues. The chain's CDR3 is CASSLDGGQPQHF. DNA for the CDR3: TGTGCCAGCAGCCTCGACGGAGGGCAGCCCCAGCATTTT. Looking up the rest from reference TRBV7-2 and TRBJ1-5 gives the full variable domain: GAGVSQSPSNKVTEKGKDVELRCDPISGHTALYWYRQSLGQGLEFLIYFQGNSAPDKSGLPSDRFSAERTGGSVSTLTIQRTQQEDSAVYLCASSLDGGQPQHFGDGTRLSIL.

V gene TRBV19 combines with J gene TRBJ2-1; TRBD1 matches 11 bases. This CDR3 spans 17 amino acids. In germline, CDR1 is LNHDA, CDR2 SQIVND (reference sequence). Trimming removed 4 bases from V and 9 bases from J; junction bases left unmatched: 14. The CDR3 sequence: CASSTPKAGTGGSEQFF. The DNA for the CDR3 is TGTGCCAGTAGTACCCCGAAGGCCGGGACAGGGGGAAGTGAGCAGTTCTTC.

This clonotype showed up just a few times. The chain joins TRBV19 to TRBJ2-7; TRBD1 matches at 8 bases. Trimming removed 1 base from V and 2 bases from J; junction bases left unmatched: 10. This CDR3 has 17 amino acids. Germline CDR1 and CDR2: LNHDA and SQIVND (reference sequence). CDR3 region: CASSIGSDRGLPYEQYF. Written as DNA, the CDR3 is TGTGCCAGTAGTATAGGCTCCGACAGGGGCCTCCCCTACGAGCAGTACTTC.

This chain joins TRBV19 and TRBJ1-6; 8 bases line up with TRBD1. Germline CDR1 LNHDA, CDR2 SQIVND (reference sequence). V trimming: 6 bases; J trimming: 7 bases; junction bases outside the gene matches: 8. The CDR3 consists of 15 residues. The CDR3 region has the DNA TGTGCCAGTAGCCGTACCCGGGACAGGAATTCACCCCTCCACTTT. Its protein product is CASSRTRDRNSPLHF.

CDR3 in DNA: TGCGCCAGCAGCCAATGGGTAGCGGAGGAGGCAGATACGCAGTATTTT. It translates to CASSQWVAEEADTQYF. The V call is TRBV4-3, the J call TRBJ2-3, with D tentatively TRBD2 (6 bases). Per germline, CDR1 LGHNA and CDR2 YSLEER. The germline V and J ends were trimmed by 2 bases and 4 bases, with 16 bases remaining between them. This CDR3 contains 16 residues.

The gene calls are TRBV12-3 or TRBV12-4 and TRBJ2-7; D possibly corresponds to TRBD1 (5 bases). Trimming took off 6 bases at V and 5 bases at J, with 14 bases between the two ends. The CDR3 contains 13 residues. CDR3: CASSLLQGHEQYF. CDR3 in DNA: TGTGCCAGCAGCCTACTTCAGGGCCACGAGCAGTACTTC.

This clonotype was observed a few times. This chain links TRBV12-3 or TRBV12-4 with TRBJ2-3; D is possibly TRBD1 or TRBD2 (9 bases each). Trimming removed 6 bases from V and 0 bases from J, with 25 bases in between. The CDR3 covers 19 residues. CDR3 loop: CASSIRDRALAGSTDTQYF. The CDR3 DNA sequence: TGTGCCAGCAGCATCCGGGACAGGGCACTAGCGGGTAGCACAGATACGCAGTATTTT.

A single count supports this clonotype. The chain carries TRBV7-2 and TRBJ2-7, with D maybe TRBD1 (5 bases). CDR1 and CDR2 from the germline V gene are SGHTA and FQGNSA. Trimming pared 0 bases from V and 4 bases from J, leaving 13 bases between. The CDR3 sequence is 15 residues long. Here the CDR3 DNA reads TGTGCCAGCAGCTTAGCCTGGACAAGCCTATACGAGCAGTACGTC. This gives the protein CASSLAWTSLYEQYV.

This clonotype was observed a few times. Written as DNA, the CDR3 is TGTGCCAGCAGCTTAGGTACAGGGCCGGGGAATGAGCAGTTCTTC. As protein: CASSLGTGPGNEQFF. The chain is built from TRBV7-9 and TRBJ2-1; the D gene is possibly TRBD1 (6 bases). This CDR3 has 15 residues. Trimming took 1 base from V and 7 from J, leaving 14 bases between them. Germline V gives CDR1 SEHNR, CDR2 FQNEAQ (reference sequence). The whole variable domain, remainder taken from reference TRBV7-9 and TRBJ2-1, is DTGVSQNPRHKITKRGQNVTFRCDPISEHNRLYWYRQTLGQGPEFLTYFQNEAQLEKSRLLSDRFSAERPKGSFSTLEIQRTEQGDSAMYLCASSLGTGPGNEQFFGPGTRLTVL.

This clonotype was counted between two and nine times. The gene calls are TRBV7-2 and TRBJ1-1, with a possible D match to TRBD1 (6 bases). With 4 bases removed from V and 2 bases from J, the gap between germline ends came to 17 bases. The length of the CDR3 is 16 residues. CDR1 and CDR2 from the germline V gene are SGHTA and FQGNSA. The CDR3: CASSSSSGVGNTEAFF. CDR3 in DNA: TGTGCCAGCAGCTCCTCGTCAGGGGTGGGCAACACTGAAGCTTTCTTT.

V is TRBV10-3 and J is TRBJ2-7; D not resolved. Germline assignment: CDR1 ENHRY and CDR2 SYGVKD. Trimming pared 3 bases from V and 0 bases from J, leaving 9 bases between. The CDR3 has 14 residues. The CDR3 coding sequence is TGTGCCATCAGTGACGCGAGTAGCTCCTACGAGCAGTACGTC. Amino acids: CAISDASSSYEQYV.

The V call is TRBV20-1, the J call TRBJ2-5, with D possibly matching TRBD2 (5 bases). Germline lookup yields CDR1 DFQATT and CDR2 SNEGSKA (reference sequence). This CDR3 has 13 residues. V lost 5 bases and J 2 bases, leaving 12 bases between the germline ends. The CDR3 sequence: CSAFISGQETQYF. CDR3 DNA: TGCAGTGCTTTTATTTCGGGGCAAGAGACCCAGTACTTC.

The chain recombines TRBV11-3 with TRBJ2-5; D possibly corresponds to TRBD2 (5 bases). The length of the CDR3 is 14 residues. Trimming shortened V by 5 bases and J by 5 bases, and 15 bases separated the two germline ends. The V gene's germline CDR1 is SGHNT and CDR2 YENEEA. DNA for the CDR3: TGTGCCAGCAGCCCCCGAGGGTTTTTGGAGACCCAGTACTTC. Translation gives CASSPRGFLETQYF.

This clonotype was counted ten times or more. The rearrangement links TRBV7-2 to TRBJ2-4; perhaps TRBD2 as D (5 bases). There are 17 residues in the CDR3. The germline gives CDR1 SGHTA, CDR2 FQGNSA. The V end was cut by 2 bases, the J end by 3 bases, with 17 bases between. CDR3 DNA sequence: TGTGCCAGCAGCTTACCCAAAGGATCCGGGGTCAAAAACATTCAGTACTTC. The encoded protein is CASSLPKGSGVKNIQYF. The full variable domain, in which reference TRBV7-2 and TRBJ2-4 provide the parts outside the CDR3, is GAGVSQSPSNKVTEKGKDVELRCDPISGHTALYWYRQSLGQGLEFLIYFQGNSAPDKSGLPSDRFSAERTGGSVSTLTIQRTQQEDSAVYLCASSLPKGSGVKNIQYFGAGTRLSVL.

The V call is TRBV7-3, the J call TRBJ2-1; 7 positions match TRBD2. V dropped 2 bases and J dropped 2; count of bases not matched to a gene: 6. CDR1 and CDR2 from the germline V gene are SGHTA and FQGTGA. This CDR3 is built from 16 residues. The CDR3 loop is CASSLAAGTTYNEQFF. Here the CDR3 DNA reads TGTGCCAGCAGCTTAGCGGCGGGGACTACCTACAATGAGCAGTTCTTC.

This chain links TRBV28 with TRBJ1-5; D perhaps matches TRBD1 (6 bases). The CDR3 covers 16 residues. Germline lookup yields CDR1 MDHEN and CDR2 SYDVKM. Trimming took off 6 bases at V and 7 bases at J, with 22 bases between the two ends. CDR3 region: CASSRRLGALEQPQHF. CDR3 bases: TGTGCCAGCAGCCGAAGGCTGGGGGCCCTTGAGCAGCCCCAGCATTTT.

This clonotype showed up many times. The chain couples TRBV7-2 to TRBJ2-5; D ambiguous. Trimming shortened V by 3 bases and J by 4 bases, and 9 bases separated the two germline ends. This CDR3 contains 13 residues. Germline assignment: CDR1 SGHTA and CDR2 FQGNSA. Here the CDR3 reads CASSFSRRETQYF. The CDR3 DNA sequence: TGTGCCAGCAGCTTCAGTCGAAGAGAGACCCAGTACTTC. Full variable domain (missing parts from reference TRBV7-2 and TRBJ2-5): GAGVSQSPSNKVTEKGKDVELRCDPISGHTALYWYRQSLGQGLEFLIYFQGNSAPDKSGLPSDRFSAERTGGSVSTLTIQRTQQEDSAVYLCASSFSRRETQYFGPGTRLLVL.

Only a few counts were recorded for this clonotype. The chain links TRBV25-1 to TRBJ2-5, with 7 bases fitting TRBD1. The length of the CDR3 is 15 residues. Losses at the gene ends were 3 bases for V and 1 base for J; bases not matched to a gene: 5. Germline assignment: CDR1 MGHDK and CDR2 SYGVNS. The CDR3 DNA sequence: TGTGCCAGCAGTGACCACAGGGGTCTCCAAGAGACCCAGTACTTC. It specifies CASSDHRGLQETQYF.

This clonotype was counted ten times or more. The rearrangement uses TRBV6-1 and TRBJ1-5; TRBD1 might be the D (5 bases). With 6 bases removed from V and 5 bases from J, the gap between germline ends came to 14 bases. Germline CDR1 is MNHNS and CDR2 is SASEGT. The CDR3 sequence is 14 residues long. The CDR3 reads CASRRDSSYQPQHF. CDR3 in DNA: TGTGCCAGCAGACGCGACAGTTCTTATCAGCCCCAGCATTTT.

This clonotype was found a few times. This chain joins TRBV20-1 and TRBJ1-3, with TRBD1 as a possible D gene (5 bases). Germline CDR1 and CDR2: DFQATT and SNEGSKA (reference sequence). V was clipped by 3 bases and J by 4 bases, with 10 bases between them. This CDR3 comprises 13 residues. This chain's CDR3 is CSASRGGGNTIYF. The CDR3 bases are TGCAGTGCTAGCCGTGGGGGGGGAAACACCATATATTTT.

This chain links TRBV6-2 or TRBV6-3 with TRBJ1-5, with 9 bases that match TRBD1. CDR3 length equals 16 residues. Trimming removed 0 bases from V and 6 bases from J; junction bases left unmatched: 6. Looked up from germline, CDR1 is MNHEY and CDR2 is SVGEGT. For the CDR3, the DNA is TGTGCCAGCAGTTACTCGAGACAGGGGGGCGGTCAGCCCCAGCATTTT. This codes for CASSYSRQGGGQPQHF.

This clonotype was observed a handful of times. This chain uses TRBV7-9 with TRBJ1-1, with D unclear. The V gene lost 8 bases and the J gene lost 0 bases, with 4 bases spanning the gap. This CDR3 has 11 amino acids. In germline, CDR1 is SEHNR, CDR2 FQNEAQ (reference sequence). The CDR3, as DNA: TGTGCCAGCGTGGTGAACACTGAAGCTTTCTTT. This sequence encodes CASVVNTEAFF.

This clonotype has ten or more counts. V gene TRBV28 combines with J gene TRBJ2-1, with 9 bases identical to TRBD2. Germline V gives CDR1 MDHEN, CDR2 SYDVKM. The length of the CDR3 is 16 residues. V lost 2 bases, J lost 0 bases, and 2 bases stayed unmatched. CDR3 nucleotides: TGTGCCAGCAGTTTAAGTAGCGGGAGCTCCTACAATGAGCAGTTCTTC. This translates into CASSLSSGSSYNEQFF.

There are a few counts of this clonotype. This rearrangement joins TRBV5-6 to TRBJ2-3, with 7 bases matching TRBD1. Germline V gene sequence: CDR1 SGHDT, CDR2 YYEEEE. The CDR3 is 16 residues long. V shed 4 bases, J shed 3 bases, and the junction held 11 bases outside the gene matches. The CDR3 loop reads CASSAITGEPTDTQYF. In nucleotides, the CDR3 is TGTGCCAGCAGCGCCATAACAGGGGAACCAACAGATACGCAGTATTTT.

V usage is TRBV28 and J usage is TRBJ1-5; no clear D. Per germline, CDR1 MDHEN and CDR2 SYDVKM. This CDR3 region has 14 residues. The V and J ends lost 7 bases and 2 bases respectively, with 12 bases between them. CDR3 residues: CASTLVQGNQPQHF. The CDR3 coding sequence is TGTGCCAGCACCCTAGTCCAGGGCAATCAGCCCCAGCATTTT.

This clonotype was counted a few times. The gene calls are TRBV10-3 and TRBJ2-7; 15 nucleotides line up with TRBD2. CDR1 and CDR2 from the germline V gene are ENHRY and SYGVKD. This CDR3 comprises 16 residues. J lost 1 base, V lost 2 bases, and 0 bases had no gene match. The CDR3 region is CAISEGLAGGSYEQYF. The CDR3 coding sequence is TGTGCCATCAGTGAGGGACTAGCGGGAGGGTCCTACGAGCAGTACTTC.